This TCR beta chain was recorded in a study of T cells in Graves' hyperthyroidism and ophthalmopathy. V shed 2 bases and J 6 bases; nucleotides not matched to a gene: 6. CDR3 length equals 15 residues. The germline gives CDR1 SEHNR, CDR2 FQNEAQ (reference sequence). Amplified TCR beta CDR3 regions derived from RNA transcripts. First-round RT-PCR with HTBI primers amplified the TCR CDR3 region. TCRdb fed the multiplex PCR reads into MiXCR, producing one record per CDR3 protein. The repertoire holds more than 650,000 distinct CDR3 sequences, 11% to 15% seen once, with about 9.4% in the top ten. Based on clinical symptoms, serum thyroxine and TRAb, thyroid ultrasound and orbital computed tomography, diagnoses were reached.

This chain joins TRBV7-9 and TRBJ1-2; 10 bases map to TRBD1. The sequence came from a woman aged 18-30 years with Graves' hyperthyroidism. The sample consisted of blood. The CDR3 nucleotides read TGTGCCAGCAGCTTAACCCCAGACAGGGGGCATGGCTACACCTTC. It codes for CASSLTPDRGHGYTF.